This entry describes one T cell receptor beta chain. From germline, CDR1 is SGHRS and CDR2 YFSETQ. This CDR3 is 13 amino acids long. V was clipped by 4 bases and J by 10 bases, with 14 bases between them. The protocol was immunoSEQ multiplex PCR, while the TCRdb copy is restricted to in-frame clones and leaves out a portion. The data contain about 38,000 clones, more than 70% of them singletons. The record originates from a study of blood T cell repertoires in COVID-19. Study information: The United States, Italy and Spain provided the acute and convalescent COVID-19 samples. Sources were T cells, B-cell-depleted T cells, or PBMCs; the material itself was cDNA or gDNA.

This sequence was found in a man between 65 and 85 years old with active COVID-19. The sequencing sample was made of peripheral blood. V usage is TRBV5-1 and J usage is TRBJ2-2, with D possibly matching TRBD1 (5 bases). The CDR3 is CASSDRQLLELFF. The CDR3 DNA is TGCGCCAGCAGCGACAGACAGCTTCTGGAGCTGTTTTTT.